The rows below give T cell receptor beta chains drawn from one sample of a study of T cell responses to AZD1222 COVID-19 vaccine. The table came from immunoSEQ multiplex PCR; TCRdb's copy has only in-frame clones and leaves some out. The sample gives over 95,000 clones, 70% to 90% of which show up once; 6.5% is in the top ten. This material consisted of peripheral blood, taken 28 days after the second AZD1222 dose. The origin of the receptors is an adult who received the AZD1222 COVID-19 vaccine. The CDR3 runs from the conserved cysteine through the conserved F or W. A D gene is named only where the DNA matches it firmly. Where a row states a size, it is once, few, many or the class of an expanded clone; other rows omit it.

v_gene	j_gene	abundance	d_gene	CDR3nt	CDR3aa
TRBV10-3	TRBJ1-6	NA	NA	TGTGCCATCAGGGCGGGAGAAAATTCACCCCTCCACTTT	CAIRAGENSPLHF
TRBV5-1	TRBJ2-3	NA	TRBD2	TGCGCCAGCAGCCCCGGACGGACTAGCGGGGGGGCCGGACGGGGGGATACGCAGTATTTT	CASSPGRTSGGAGRGDTQYF
TRBV7-2	TRBJ1-4	NA	NA	TGTGCCAGCAGCGCGCAAAATACTGCGAATGAAAAACTGTTTTTT	CASSAQNTANEKLFF
TRBV10-3	TRBJ2-5	NA	TRBD2	TGTGCCGCCCAAGGGGAGGGTCAGGAGACCCAGTACTTC	CAAQGEGQETQYF
TRBV7-3	TRBJ2-2	NA	NA	TGTGCCAGCAGCTTAAGCGGGGAGACCGGGGAGCTGTTTTTT	CASSLSGETGELFF
TRBV10-2	TRBJ1-3	NA	TRBD1	TGCGCCAGCAGTGAGTCGAGGACAGGGTCTGGAAACACCATATATTTT	CASSESRTGSGNTIYF
TRBV6-1	TRBJ1-2	NA	TRBD1	TGTGCCAGCAGTGACCGGGACAGGGGACGCGGCTACACCTTC	CASSDRDRGRGYTF
TRBV6-5	TRBJ1-5	NA	NA	TGTGCCAGCAGTTCGTCGACAGATCAGCCCCAGCATTTT	CASSSSTDQPQHF
TRBV24-1	TRBJ1-2	NA	TRBD1	TGTGCCACCAGTGGCGACAGGGGTACTGGCTACACCTTC	CATSGDRGTGYTF
TRBV7-2	TRBJ1-1	NA	NA	TGTGCCAGCAGCTTAGATTCCGGGACACCGAACACTGAAGCTTTCTTT	CASSLDSGTPNTEAFF
TRBV19	TRBJ2-1	NA	TRBD2	TGTGCCACCCTAGCGGGGGGGATAAATGAGCAGTTCTTC	CATLAGGINEQFF
TRBV2	TRBJ1-5	once	NA	TGTGCCAGCGTTTCGGCGAATAGCAATCAGCCCCAGCATTTT	CASVSANSNQPQHF
TRBV7-6	TRBJ2-5	many	TRBD2	TGTGCCAGCAGCTCACAAGGACTAGCGGGGCCCGAGACCCAGTACTTC	CASSSQGLAGPETQYF
TRBV19	TRBJ2-5	NA	TRBD1	TGTGCCAGTAGCAGGGACAGGGGGGAGACCCAGTACTTC	CASSRDRGETQYF
TRBV6-5	TRBJ1-2	NA	NA	TGTGCCAGTAGGGGACCCTCTGGAGGCTACACCTTC	CASRGPSGGYTF
TRBV5-6	TRBJ1-6	NA	NA	TGTGCCAGCAGCTTGAGGGCCTCCTGGGGTTCACCCCTCCACTTT	CASSLRASWGSPLHF
TRBV4-1	TRBJ1-1	NA	NA	TGCGCCAGCAGCCACCCTATTGTGCCGAACACTGAAGCTTTCTTT	CASSHPIVPNTEAFF
TRBV3-1/TRBV3-2	TRBJ1-2	NA	NA	TGTGCCAGCAGCCAAGGAATGGGGTTTGGCTACACCTTC	CASSQGMGFGYTF
TRBV9	TRBJ2-2	NA	TRBD2	TGTGCCAGCAGCGCCGCCGGGACTAGAGGAACCGGGGAGCTGTTTTTT	CASSAAGTRGTGELFF
TRBV10-1	TRBJ1-1	NA	NA	TGCGCCAGCAGTCTGGGGGCGACGGGGTATGCTTTCTTT	CASSLGATGYAFF
TRBV7-8	TRBJ1-6	NA	NA	TGTGCCAGCAGCATTACGGGGCTTCAGTCACCCCTCCACTTT	CASSITGLQSPLHF
TRBV27	TRBJ1-5	NA	NA	TGTGCCAGCAGCCCCCCGGAGGGTCAGCCCCAGCATTTT	CASSPPEGQPQHF
TRBV2	TRBJ2-7	NA	NA	TGTGCCAGCAGTGACTGGTTAGACTCCTACGAGCAGTACTTC	CASSDWLDSYEQYF
TRBV7-9	TRBJ1-5	NA	NA	TGTGCCAGCAGCGCAAGCGGGCAGCCCCAGCATTTT	CASSASGQPQHF
TRBV6-5	TRBJ2-7	NA	NA	TGTGCCAGCATTCGGGGAACGTACGAGCAGTACTTC	CASIRGTYEQYF
TRBV6-2/TRBV6-3	TRBJ1-5	NA	NA	TGTGCCAGCAGTTACCAGGGTCAGCCCCAGCATTTT	CASSYQGQPQHF
TRBV7-2	TRBJ1-5	NA	NA	TGTGCCAGCAGCGACCATTCACTTGGGCAGCCCCAGCATTTT	CASSDHSLGQPQHF
TRBV6-1	TRBJ2-3	NA	NA	TGTGCCAGCAGTGAGGGCTATACGCAGTATTTT	CASSEGYTQYF
TRBV6-1	TRBJ2-1	NA	NA	TGTGCCAGCAGTGAAGCGCACGGGACCACTTACAATGAGCAGTTCTTC	CASSEAHGTTYNEQFF